The 30 T cell receptor beta chains below were found in one sample sequenced in a study of radiotherapy plus CTLA-4 blockade in lung cancer. The repertoire was sequenced with immunoSEQ multiplex PCR; TCRdb's copy has only in-frame clones and lacks some. The sample yields about 40,000 clones, 65% to 90% seen once. Sequences were derived from peripheral blood, sampled from a patient treated with radiotherapy plus ipilimumab. The receptor source for this set is a human donor with non-small cell lung cancer whose response to radiotherapy plus ipilimumab could not be evaluated.

V is TRBV2 and J is TRBJ1-6; maybe TRBD1 (6 bases). CDR1 SNHLY and CDR2 FYNNEI come from the germline V gene. V lost 5 bases and J 9 bases, leaving 11 bases between the germline ends. There are 13 residues in the CDR3. CDR3 sequence: CASSRGGRSPLHF. As DNA, the CDR3 is TGTGCCAGCAGTAGGGGGGGGCGTTCACCCCTCCACTTT. The full variable domain, in which reference TRBV2 and TRBJ1-6 provide the parts outside the CDR3, is EPEVTQTPSHQVTQMGQEVILRCVPISNHLYFYWYRQILGQKVEFLVSFYNNEISEKSEIFDDQFSVERPDGSNFTLKIRSTKLEDSAMYFCASSRGGRSPLHFGNGTRLTVT.

The V and J genes are TRBV28 and TRBJ2-1, with D hard to call. This CDR3 has 11 amino acids. Between the trimmed V and J ends, which lost 5 bases and 10 bases, there was a span of 9 bases. Germline-derived CDR1 and CDR2 are MDHEN and SYDVKM. The CDR3 coding sequence is TGTGCCAGCAGTACCCCCAGGGAGCAGTTCTTC. Translation gives CASSTPREQFF.

The chain combines TRBV2 with TRBJ1-2, with TRBD1 matching 8 bases. The CDR3 extends over 14 amino acids. Germline V gives CDR1 SNHLY, CDR2 FYNNEI. The V segment lost 4 bases and the J segment 8 bases; nucleotides outside the gene matches: 9. The CDR3 DNA reads TGTGCCAGCAGTGTCGAGACAGGGGTAGGAGGCTACACCTTC. Translation: CASSVETGVGGYTF.

The chain recombines TRBV4-1 with TRBJ1-2, with D uncertain. Deletions cut 6 bases from V and 6 bases from J, with 20 bases between. This CDR3 has 15 amino acids. CDR1 is MGHRA, CDR2 YSYEKL, per germline. CDR3 region: CASRPMLGVKNGYTF. The DNA of the CDR3 is TGCGCCAGCAGGCCGATGCTCGGGGTAAAGAATGGCTACACCTTC.

The rearrangement links TRBV28 to TRBJ1-2; D gene uncertain. Germline-derived CDR1 and CDR2 are MDHEN and SYDVKM. CDR3 length: 14 residues. V was cut by 8 bases and J by 8 bases, with 21 bases left in between. The CDR3 DNA sequence: TGTGCCAGCGGACCCATGACCCGGACTCGGGGCTACACCTTC. Amino acid sequence: CASGPMTRTRGYTF.

This chain links TRBV6-1 with TRBJ1-2, with TRBD1 matching 7 bases. This CDR3 is 16 amino acids long. V shed 3 bases and J 1 base; nucleotides not matched to a gene: 8. The germline V gene encodes CDR1 MNHNS and CDR2 SASEGT. The CDR3 bases are TGTGCCAGCAGTGACGTCCAGGGACAGAATAACTATGGCTACACCTTC. This codes for CASSDVQGQNNYGYTF.

This clone was counted only a few times. V and J are TRBV6-5 and TRBJ1-5; weak D call: TRBD1 (6 bases). The V gene lost 5 bases and the J gene lost 1 base, with 12 bases spanning the gap. Germline CDR1 MNHEY, CDR2 SVGAGI. CDR3 length: 15 residues. The CDR3, as DNA: TGTGCCAGCAGTCCCGACAGGAAAAGCAATCAGCCCCAGCATTTT. Translated: CASSPDRKSNQPQHF.

The genes are TRBV28 and TRBJ2-7; tentative D call: TRBD2 (5 bases). The CDR3 length is 13 residues. From germline, CDR1 is MDHEN and CDR2 SYDVKM. Trimming left V 5 bases short and J 3 bases short, with 11 bases between. CDR3 DNA: TGTGCCAGCAGTAGCGGATCCGACTACGAGCAGTACTTC. Its translation is CASSSGSDYEQYF.

This clone is a singleton in its sample. This chain uses TRBV6-6 with TRBJ2-7; TRBD1 might be the D (6 bases). Trimming removed 2 bases at V and 6 bases at J, with 17 bases between. Per the germline V gene, CDR1 is MNHNY and CDR2 is SVGAGI (reference sequence). This CDR3 spans 15 amino acids. CDR3 region: CASSYGGRQTIEQYF. CDR3 in DNA: TGTGCCAGCAGTTACGGGGGCAGACAAACTATCGAGCAGTACTTC.

V usage is TRBV19 and J usage is TRBJ1-4; the D is unclear. There are 11 residues in the CDR3. CDR1 and CDR2 (germline): LNHDA, SQIVND (reference sequence). V lost 5 bases to trimming and J lost 13 bases, with 11 bases between them. The CDR3 spells CASSFKLGLFF. The CDR3 DNA sequence: TGTGCCAGTAGTTTTAAACTTGGACTGTTTTTT.

This clone has only a few counts. V usage is TRBV6-5 and J usage is TRBJ2-7; TRBD1 matches 7 bases. The CDR3 extends over 15 amino acids. Per germline, CDR1 MNHEY and CDR2 SVGAGI. The trim removed 2 bases at V and 7 bases at J, leaving 11 bases unmatched. This CDR3 reads CASSYGKGQHLEQYF. CDR3 DNA: TGTGCCAGCAGTTACGGCAAGGGACAGCACCTAGAGCAGTACTTC.

V and J are TRBV28 and TRBJ2-3, with D perhaps TRBD2 (5 bases). The CDR3 loop spans 14 amino acids. The V and J ends lost 3 bases and 5 bases respectively, with 12 bases between them. The germline V gene encodes CDR1 MDHEN and CDR2 SYDVKM. The CDR3 DNA reads as TGTGCCAGCAGTTTGGAACTAGGAGGAGATACGCAGTATTTT. As protein: CASSLELGGDTQYF.

The V gene is TRBV10-3, the J gene TRBJ1-2, with D possibly matching TRBD1 (6 bases). CDR3 length equals 13 residues. Germline loops: CDR1 ENHRY, CDR2 SYGVKD. The germline V and J ends were trimmed by 3 bases and 4 bases, with 9 bases remaining between them. CDR3 sequence: CAISDQGSYGYTF. CDR3 coding DNA: TGTGCCATCAGTGATCAGGGGAGCTATGGCTACACCTTC.

This chain links TRBV13 with TRBJ2-7; 11 nucleotides match TRBD2. V was clipped by 4 bases and J by 4 bases; unmatched bases: 6. The CDR3 totals 15 residues. The germline gives CDR1 PRHDT, CDR2 FYEKMQ (reference sequence). CDR3 coding DNA: TGTGCCAGCAGCTCGACTAGCGGGAATGAGTACGAGCAGTACTTC. It is translated as CASSSTSGNEYEQYF.

The J gene is TRBJ2-5, the V gene TRBV29-1; D is ambiguous. Germline CDR1 SQVTM, CDR2 ANQGSEA. The CDR3 is made up of 10 amino acids. V lost 4 bases and J lost 5, with 5 bases in between. Here the CDR3 DNA reads TGCAGCGTTGCGGTGGAGACCCAGTACTTC. Encoded protein: CSVAVETQYF.

Here the CDR3 DNA reads TGTGCCAGCAGGCGGACGGACAACGAGCAGTACTTC. It specifies CASRRTDNEQYF. The V and J genes are TRBV6-6 and TRBJ2-7; D might be TRBD1 (5 bases). The CDR3 consists of 12 residues. Trimming left V 6 bases short and J 5 bases short, with 11 bases between. Germline CDR1 is MNHNY and CDR2 is SVGAGI (reference sequence).

The J gene is TRBJ2-1, the V gene TRBV7-3; tentatively, D is TRBD2 (5 bases). Germline V gives CDR1 SGHTA, CDR2 FQGTGA. The CDR3 sequence is 14 residues long. V lost 5 bases and J 8 bases, leaving 16 bases between the germline ends. CDR3 protein: CASSPAGSLHEQFF. The DNA of the CDR3 is TGTGCCAGCAGCCCCGCTGGGAGCCTCCATGAGCAGTTCTTC. Complete variable domain (other parts from reference TRBV7-3 and TRBJ2-1): GAGVSQTPSNKVTEKGKYVELRCDPISGHTALYWYRQSLGQGPEFLIYFQGTGAADDSGLPNDRFFAVRPEGSVSTLKIQRTERGDSAVYLCASSPAGSLHEQFFGPGTRLTVL.

This chain links TRBV23-1 with TRBJ2-2, with 10 nucleotides matching TRBD1. TRBV23-1 is an ORF, and what it does is uncertain. This CDR3 has 20 residues. Germline trimming cut 0 bases from V and 5 bases from J; bases unmatched to any gene: 15. CDR3 sequence (DNA): TGCGCCAGCAGTCAATCCCCCCGTACACCGGGACAGGGGTTGACCGGGGAGCTGTTTTTT. Protein: CASSQSPRTPGQGLTGELFF.

CDR3 residues: CAGPGQASNQPQHF. Written as DNA, the CDR3 is TGCGCCGGACCGGGACAGGCAAGCAATCAGCCCCAGCATTTT. The gene calls are TRBV5-1 and TRBJ1-5; 8 positions agree with TRBD1. The CDR3 is 14 amino acids. Trimming removed 10 bases from V and 1 base from J; junction bases left unmatched: 7. Germline V gene lookup returns CDR1 SGHRS and CDR2 YFSETQ.

The V gene is TRBV4-1, the J gene TRBJ2-5; D might be TRBD1 (6 bases). Germline CDR1 reads MGHRA; CDR2 reads YSYEKL. Trimming pared 0 bases from V and 4 bases from J, leaving 12 bases between. There are 15 residues in the CDR3. The CDR3 nucleotides read TGCGCCAGCAGCCAAGATGGACAGCGATTAGAGACCCAGTACTTC. Translating gives CASSQDGQRLETQYF.

This chain links TRBV28 with TRBJ2-7; TRBD1 matches at 9 bases. Germline CDR1 is MDHEN and CDR2 is SYDVKM. With 6 bases clipped from V and 5 bases from J, the junction kept 11 bases outside the gene matches. The CDR3 sequence is 15 residues long. This chain's CDR3 is CASRFTNRGQDEQYF. The CDR3 DNA sequence: TGTGCCAGCAGATTTACTAACAGGGGGCAGGACGAGCAGTACTTC.

This clone appeared a few times. V gene TRBV6-5 combines with J gene TRBJ2-1; TRBD1 is a possible D gene (5 bases). Germline assignment: CDR1 MNHEY and CDR2 SVGAGI. The CDR3 contains 13 residues. Trimming pared 6 bases from V and 6 bases from J, leaving 12 bases between. The CDR3 nucleotides read TGTGCCAGCAGGCTGAGACAGACCAATGAGCAGTTCTTC. It encodes CASRLRQTNEQFF.

This chain links TRBV28 with TRBJ2-7; tentatively, D is TRBD2 (5 bases). The germline V gene encodes CDR1 MDHEN and CDR2 SYDVKM. V dropped 6 bases and J dropped 0 bases, with 15 bases sitting between them. The CDR3 is made up of 15 amino acids. Written as DNA, the CDR3 is TGTGCCAGCAGCCCCCGGGGTCTCCCCTCCTACGAGCAGTACTTC. It codes for CASSPRGLPSYEQYF.

The rearrangement joins TRBV27 to TRBJ2-3; D not certain. There are 12 residues in the CDR3. Trimming cost V 8 bases and J 10 bases, with 16 bases left between them. Per the germline V gene, CDR1 is MNHEY and CDR2 is SMNVEV (reference sequence). CDR3: CASAAAVSAQYF. The DNA of the CDR3 is TGTGCCAGCGCGGCCGCGGTTTCAGCGCAGTATTTT.

This chain connects TRBV28 to TRBJ2-7; D is possibly TRBD2 (6 bases). V was cut by 4 bases and J by 3 bases, with 13 bases left in between. This CDR3 is built from 14 residues. Germline loops: CDR1 MDHEN, CDR2 SYDVKM. The CDR3 spells CASSYRDSNYEQYF. The CDR3 DNA follows: TGTGCCAGCAGTTATAGGGACTCGAACTACGAGCAGTACTTC. Full variable domain (missing parts from reference TRBV28 and TRBJ2-7): DVKVTQSSRYLVKRTGEKVFLECVQDMDHENMFWYRQDPGLGLRLIYFSYDVKMKEKGDIPEGYSVSREKKERFSLILESASTNQTSMYLCASSYRDSNYEQYFGPGTRLTVT.

Only one count was recorded for this clone. This chain joins TRBV5-4 and TRBJ2-1; 8 bases are shared with TRBD1. There are 12 residues in the CDR3. V shed 4 bases and J 10 bases; nucleotides not matched to a gene: 4. CDR1 SGHNT and CDR2 YYREEE come from the germline V gene (reference sequence). The CDR3 bases are TGTGCCAGCAGCCCAGGGGGCAGGGAGCAGTTCTTC. Protein sequence: CASSPGGREQFF.

The V call is TRBV9, the J call TRBJ1-2; D not resolved. Trimming removed 0 bases at V and 7 bases at J, with 19 bases between. CDR3 size: 16 residues. Germline CDR1 is SGDLS and CDR2 is YYNGEE. The CDR3 loop reads CASSVGRRALVSGYTF. The DNA for the CDR3 is TGTGCCAGCAGCGTAGGTCGGAGGGCTCTTGTTTCTGGCTACACCTTC.

The gene calls are TRBV5-4 and TRBJ2-7; 8 nucleotides match TRBD2. With V trimmed by 4 bases and J by 5 bases, 11 bases remained unmatched. Germline loops: CDR1 SGHNT, CDR2 YYREEE (reference sequence). The CDR3 extends over 15 amino acids. Here the CDR3 reads CASSLRLAGTDEQYF. CDR3 sequence (DNA): TGTGCCAGCAGCCTCCGTTTAGCGGGAACGGACGAGCAGTACTTC.

The chain employs TRBV29-1 and TRBJ1-2, with a weak D call TRBD1 (6 bases). CDR1 is SQVTM and CDR2 is ANQGSEA in the germline V gene. Trimming left V 8 bases short and J 4 bases short, with 17 bases between. The CDR3 runs to 13 residues. The CDR3 spells CSSGRDTIYGYTF. In nucleotides, the CDR3 is TGCAGCTCTGGACGGGACACCATCTATGGCTACACCTTC.

The chain is built from TRBV4-1 and TRBJ2-5; weak D call: TRBD1 (8 bases). The V gene's germline CDR1 is MGHRA and CDR2 YSYEKL. The CDR3 runs to 14 residues. V shed 5 bases and J shed 5 bases, with 15 bases lying between them. This CDR3 reads CASSSTGGEETQYF. The CDR3 DNA follows: TGCGCCAGCAGCTCCACAGGGGGGGAGGAGACCCAGTACTTC.